This is a list of T cell receptor beta chains from one sample in a study of PD-L1 blockade in urothelial cancer. Repertoires were generated with immunoSEQ multiplex PCR, while TCRdb's copy carries only in-frame clones and drops some. The table includes tens of thousands of clones, approximately 81% detected once. The sample consisted of PBMCs, taken around atezolizumab (anti-PD-L1) treatment. The origin of the receptors is a man between 65 and 85 years old with urothelial cancer. CDR3s include the opening cysteine and the closing phenylalanine or tryptophan. A D gene is named only where the DNA matches it firmly. Part of the rows lack a size; the others show once, few, many or a class for expanded clones.

D gene | J gene | V gene | clone size | CDR3 DNA | CDR3 protein
TRBD1 | TRBJ2-3 | TRBV5-1 | - | TGCGCCAGCAGCTTAGCAGGGGGCCCCACAGATACGCAGTATTTT | CASSLAGGPTDTQYF
- | TRBJ1-4 | TRBV2 | - | TGTGCCAGCAGTGATTCGGGAGAAAAACTGTTTTTT | CASSDSGEKLFF
TRBD2 | TRBJ2-4 | TRBV28 | - | TGTGCCAGCATCGGGGGGGACATTCAGTACTTC | CASIGGDIQYF
- | TRBJ2-6 | TRBV6-5 | - | TGTGCCTCCTATGCGTCTGGGGCCAACGTCCTGACTTTC | CASYASGANVLTF
TRBD2 | TRBJ2-5 | TRBV4-1 | - | TGCGCCAGCAGCCTCGGACTAGCGGGAGTTAGTGAGACCCAGTACTTC | CASSLGLAGVSETQYF
TRBD1 | TRBJ1-5 | TRBV6-5 | - | TGTGCCAGCAGCCTAGACAGGGGTAGCAATCAGCCCCAGCATTTT | CASSLDRGSNQPQHF
- | TRBJ1-2 | TRBV6-6 | - | TGTGCCAGCAGTGGGGCAGGGGTGGGATATGGCTACACCTTC | CASSGAGVGYGYTF
- | TRBJ2-1 | TRBV2 | - | TGTGCCAGCAGCCTAAGTAACAATGAGCAGTTCTTC | CASSLSNNEQFF
TRBD2 | TRBJ2-3 | TRBV28 | - | TGTGCCAGCAGTCCCAGGACTAGCGGGAGCACAGATACGCAGTATTTT | CASSPRTSGSTDTQYF
- | TRBJ1-1 | TRBV5-1 | - | TGCGCCAGCAGCTCCGGGCCCCAGGGTGCGGAAGCTTTCTTT | CASSSGPQGAEAFF
TRBD1 | TRBJ2-5 | TRBV28 | - | TGTGCCAGCAGTCCGATCCGGACAGGGGGATTAGGAGAGACCCAGTACTTC | CASSPIRTGGLGETQYF
TRBD2 | TRBJ2-2 | TRBV2 | - | TGTGCCAGCAGTGAAGCGGCTAGCGGGTACCCCGGGGAGCTGTTTTTT | CASSEAASGYPGELFF
TRBD1 | TRBJ1-5 | TRBV6-5 | once | TGTGCCAGCAGGCTCCGACAGGGTACCAATCAGCCCCAGCATTTT | CASRLRQGTNQPQHF
TRBD1 | TRBJ1-1 | TRBV5-1 | - | TGCGCCAGCAGCCAATATGTGGGACAGGGTACTGAAGCTTTCTTT | CASSQYVGQGTEAFF
- | TRBJ2-2 | TRBV6-4 | - | TGTGCCATCTTAGAGGGCAATTACTCCGGGGAGCTGTTTTTT | CAILEGNYSGELFF
- | TRBJ2-3 | TRBV6-1 | few | TGTGCCAGCAGTAACTGGAGGACAGATACGCAGTATTTT | CASSNWRTDTQYF
TRBD2 | TRBJ2-1 | TRBV7-9 | - | TGTGCCAGCAGCTCCTGGGAGCGGGGGGACAATGAGCAGTTCTTC | CASSSWERGDNEQFF
- | TRBJ1-4 | TRBV5-1 | - | TGCGCCAGAGCGGGCACAGCAACTAATGAAAAACTGTTTTTT | CARAGTATNEKLFF
TRBD2 | TRBJ2-7 | TRBV28 | - | TGTGCCAGCAGTTTGACCACTAGCGGGAGCTCCTACGAGCAGTACTTC | CASSLTTSGSSYEQYF
- | TRBJ1-4 | TRBV5-1 | - | TGCGCCAGCAGCTTGGATGGAGGGACAACTAATGAAAAACTGTTTTTT | CASSLDGGTTNEKLFF
- | TRBJ2-1 | TRBV5-1 | - | TGCGCCAGCTCCCCCATAGTAGACAATGAGCAGTTCTTC | CASSPIVDNEQFF
- | TRBJ2-2 | TRBV5-1 | - | TGCGCCAGCAGCTTGTTAGGGGATTACACCGGGGAGCTGTTTTTT | CASSLLGDYTGELFF
- | TRBJ2-7 | TRBV28 | - | TGTGCCAGCACAAACCTCGGGTATAGTCACGAGCAGTACTTC | CASTNLGYSHEQYF
- | TRBJ2-1 | TRBV19 | few | TGTGCCAGTACCCCAGGGAGGTATAGGGGCACAGGTGAGCAGTTCTTC | CASTPGRYRGTGEQFF
- | TRBJ2-1 | TRBV20-1 | - | TGCAGTGCAAAAAAGCTTAATGAGCAGTTCTTC | CSAKKLNEQFF
TRBD1 | TRBJ1-5 | TRBV18 | - | TGTGCCAGCTCACCACTGGACAGGGTTGGTCAGCCCCAGCATTTT | CASSPLDRVGQPQHF
TRBD1 | TRBJ2-2 | TRBV27 | once | TGTGCCAGCAGGGGCGCCGGGACAGGGCTCACCGGGGAGCTGTTTTTT | CASRGAGTGLTGELFF
TRBD1 | TRBJ2-7 | TRBV5-1 | - | TGCGCCAGCACGGGACAGACCTACGAGCAGTACTTC | CASTGQTYEQYF
TRBD2 | TRBJ2-7 | TRBV10-1 | - | TGCGCCAGCAGTGGTCCCCCCTTAGCGGGAGGGACCTACGAGCAGTACTTC | CASSGPPLAGGTYEQYF
- | TRBJ2-7 | TRBV19 | few | TGTGCCAGTAGTATCGAATCGACTAGCTCCTACGAGCAGTACTTC | CASSIESTSSYEQYF
- | TRBJ2-5 | TRBV28 | once | TGTGCCAGCAGTAAGGTGGACAGTTTACCTCAAGAGACCCAGTACTTC | CASSKVDSLPQETQYF
TRBD2 | TRBJ2-2 | TRBV9 | once | TGTGCCAGCAGCGTAGGAGCGGGAAACACCGGGGAGCTGTTTTTT | CASSVGAGNTGELFF
- | TRBJ2-7 | TRBV19 | - | TGTGCCAGTAGTGGTCTGGGTCGCGGAAGCTCCTACGAGCAGTACTTC | CASSGLGRGSSYEQYF
TRBD2 | TRBJ2-1 | TRBV5-1 | - | TGCGCCAGCAGCTTGACGACTAGCGGGTCGGGGGGGATCTACAATGAGCAGTTCTTC | CASSLTTSGSGGIYNEQFF
- | TRBJ1-2 | TRBV10-2 | few | TGCGCCACCATGACGGGGAACTATGGCTACACCTTC | CATMTGNYGYTF
- | TRBJ2-7 | TRBV5-1 | - | TGCGCCAGCAGCTTGTTACAGGGACAGCAGTACTTC | CASSLLQGQQYF
- | TRBJ2-3 | TRBV7-9 | - | TGTGCCAGCAGCCCCGGGGGTGGCTACAGCACAGATACGCAGTATTTT | CASSPGGGYSTDTQYF
- | TRBJ2-7 | TRBV4-1 | - | TGCGCCAGCAGCCATTACTCAGGGCGCGAGCAGTACTTC | CASSHYSGREQYF